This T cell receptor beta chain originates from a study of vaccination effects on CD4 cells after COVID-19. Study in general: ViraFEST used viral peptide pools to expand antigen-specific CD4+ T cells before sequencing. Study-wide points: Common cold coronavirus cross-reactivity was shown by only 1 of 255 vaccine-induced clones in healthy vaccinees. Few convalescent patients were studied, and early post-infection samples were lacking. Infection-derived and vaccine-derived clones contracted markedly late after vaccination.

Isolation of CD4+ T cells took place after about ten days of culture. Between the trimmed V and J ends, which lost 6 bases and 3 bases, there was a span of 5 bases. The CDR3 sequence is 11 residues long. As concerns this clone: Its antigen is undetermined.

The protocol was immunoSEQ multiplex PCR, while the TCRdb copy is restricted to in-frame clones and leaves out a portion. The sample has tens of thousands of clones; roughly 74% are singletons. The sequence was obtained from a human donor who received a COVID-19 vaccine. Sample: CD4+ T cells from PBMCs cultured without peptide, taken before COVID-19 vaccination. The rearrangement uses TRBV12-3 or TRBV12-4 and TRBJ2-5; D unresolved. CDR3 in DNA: TGTGCCAGCAGGAAAAAAGAGACCCAGTACTTC. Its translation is CASRKKETQYF.